Presented here are 27 T cell receptor beta chains from one specimen sequenced in a study of blood T cell repertoires in COVID-19. TCRdb keeps only in-frame clones here, not all; method: immunoSEQ multiplex PCR. Among about 400,000 clones listed, more than 70% were seen once. Sequenced sample: peripheral blood. The source is a man in his forties or fifties with acute or convalescent COVID-19.

The rearrangement links TRBV19 to TRBJ1-5; D gene uncertain. The germline CDR1 and CDR2 sequences are LNHDA and SQIVND (reference sequence). V was trimmed by 1 base and J by 2 bases, leaving 6 bases between them. The CDR3 loop spans 14 amino acids. The CDR3 is CASSIVSGNQPQHF. In DNA, the CDR3 is TGTGCCAGTAGTATAGTAAGCGGCAATCAGCCCCAGCATTTT.

The chain combines TRBV7-2 with TRBJ2-1, with 10 bases identical to TRBD2. From germline, CDR1 is SGHTA and CDR2 FQGNSA. The CDR3 spans 13 residues. V lost 2 bases to trimming and J lost 8 bases; unmatched junction nucleotides: 0. In DNA form, the CDR3 reads TGTGCCAGCAGCTTACTAGCGGGAGATGAGCAGTTCTTC. Its protein is CASSLLAGDEQFF.

V is TRBV9 and J is TRBJ2-2; D may be TRBD1 (6 bases). V was trimmed by 8 bases and J by 3 bases, leaving 11 bases between them. Per germline, CDR1 SGDLS and CDR2 YYNGEE. This CDR3 has 13 amino acids. The DNA of the CDR3 is TGTGCCAGTAAAAGGGGGTACACCGGGGAGCTGTTTTTT. It yields the protein CASKRGYTGELFF.

The rearrangement links TRBV6-1 to TRBJ2-2; 9 nucleotides match TRBD2. CDR3 length: 16 amino acids. Trimming cost V 3 bases and J 5 bases; bases outside gene matches: 7. The germline V gene encodes CDR1 MNHNS and CDR2 SASEGT. In DNA form, the CDR3 reads TGTGCCAGCAGTGATATAGCGGGAGTAGGGACCGGGGAGCTGTTTTTT. Translating gives CASSDIAGVGTGELFF.

This chain joins TRBV3-1 (or the pseudogene TRBV3-2) and TRBJ2-2; TRBD2 agrees at 8 bases. The junction had 9 bases not matched to a gene; V was cut back by 2 bases and J by 7 bases. There are 16 residues in the CDR3. Looked up from germline, CDR1 is LGHDT and CDR2 is YNNKEL (reference sequence). The CDR3 is CASSQLSGRLGGELFF. The CDR3 DNA sequence: TGTGCCAGCAGCCAATTAAGCGGGAGACTGGGCGGGGAGCTGTTTTTT.

The V call is TRBV19, the J call TRBJ2-5; tentative D call: TRBD1 (6 bases). V was clipped by 3 bases and J by 7 bases, with 21 bases between them. The germline CDR1 and CDR2 sequences are LNHDA and SQIVND (reference sequence). The CDR3 totals 16 residues. The CDR3 reads CASSIVGRGVGGTQYF. CDR3 in DNA: TGTGCCAGTAGTATCGTCGGCAGGGGTGTAGGCGGGACCCAGTACTTC.

The chain uses TRBV28 and TRBJ2-7, with D possibly matching TRBD2 (5 bases). The germline gives CDR1 MDHEN, CDR2 SYDVKM. With 6 bases removed from V and 1 base from J, the gap between germline ends came to 16 bases. The CDR3 is made up of 15 amino acids. The CDR3 bases are TGTGCCAGCAGCCCTCCAGCGGCCTATTCCTACGAGCAGTACTTC. Its translation: CASSPPAAYSYEQYF.

The chain couples TRBV2 to TRBJ2-5, with D possibly TRBD2 on 5 matching bases. The CDR3 contains 12 residues. Germline V gene data show CDR1 as SNHLY and CDR2 as FYNNEI. V was clipped by 7 bases and J by 5 bases, with 11 bases between them. The CDR3 loop reads CASTPGTETQYF. The CDR3 DNA reads as TGTGCCAGCACCCCGGGAACGGAGACCCAGTACTTC.

This clone was recorded only once. V is TRBV27 and J is TRBJ2-7; possible D gene TRBD2, 6 bases. Germline CDR1 MNHEY, CDR2 SMNVEV (reference sequence). CDR3 length equals 14 residues. V dropped 3 bases and J dropped 6 bases, with 15 bases sitting between them. CDR3 loop: CASSFRWRGPEQYF. DNA for the CDR3: TGTGCCAGCAGTTTTCGGTGGCGGGGACCCGAGCAGTACTTC.

This chain connects TRBV28 to TRBJ2-7; 11 nucleotides agree with TRBD1. CDR1 is MDHEN, CDR2 SYDVKM, per germline. The CDR3 loop spans 14 amino acids. V shed 7 bases, J shed 3 bases, and the junction held 5 bases outside the gene matches. In DNA form, the CDR3 reads TGTGCCAGCACCTCGGACAGGGGGCTCTACGAGCAGTACTTC. The encoded protein is CASTSDRGLYEQYF.

The chain couples TRBV3-1 (or the pseudogene TRBV3-2) to TRBJ2-2; the match to TRBD2 covers 10 bases. The CDR3 contains 18 residues. Losses at the gene ends were 4 bases for V and 2 bases for J; bases not matched to a gene: 10. Germline CDR1 is LGHDT and CDR2 is YNNKEL (reference sequence). The CDR3 bases are TGTGCCAGCAGCCCTGTTTATATAGCGGGAGGTAACACCGGGGAGCTGTTTTTT. This translates into CASSPVYIAGGNTGELFF.

The chain has TRBV5-5 and TRBJ2-1; D is uncertain. Trimming cost V 5 bases and J 4 bases, with 7 bases left between them. The CDR3 extends over 12 amino acids. Per the germline V gene, CDR1 is SGHKS and CDR2 is YYEKEE (reference sequence). DNA for the CDR3: TGTGCCAGCAGTCAGGATTACAATGAGCAGTTCTTC. Translating gives CASSQDYNEQFF.

The count of this clone is one. The J gene is TRBJ2-5, the V gene TRBV7-3, with 8 nucleotides matching TRBD2. Losses at the gene ends were 5 bases for V and 5 bases for J; bases not matched to a gene: 7. The CDR3 covers 14 residues. The germline gives CDR1 SGHTA, CDR2 FQGTGA. The CDR3 nucleotides are TGTGCCAGCAGCCCCGACCCGGGGGGGGAGACCCAGTACTTC. It specifies CASSPDPGGETQYF.

The chain combines TRBV21-1 with TRBJ2-1; the table's D call, TRBD2, was not checked against the DNA. TRBV21-1 is a pseudogene. The CDR3 is 16 residues long. The CDR3 region is CASTWGVGLTYNEQFF. For the CDR3, the DNA is TGTGCCAGCACCTGGGGGGTTGGTCTCACCTACAATGAGCAGTTCTTC.

The gene calls are TRBV3-1 (or the pseudogene TRBV3-2) and TRBJ2-5, with 9 positions matching TRBD1. The CDR3 loop spans 13 amino acids. CDR1 and CDR2 from the germline V gene are LGHDT and YNNKEL (reference sequence). Unmatched junction bases numbered 2, after V lost 6 bases and J lost 3 bases. CDR3 sequence (DNA): TGTGCCAGCAGTGGGACAGGGAAAGAGACCCAGTACTTC. This sequence encodes CASSGTGKETQYF.

The chain recombines TRBV2 with TRBJ2-5; TRBD2 agrees at 11 bases. The length of the CDR3 is 15 residues. Looked up from germline, CDR1 is SNHLY and CDR2 is FYNNEI. Trimming took 6 bases from V and 4 from J; bases not matched to a gene: 7. The CDR3 DNA is TGTGCCAGCAGACCCACTAGCGGGGGAGGAGAGACCCAGTACTTC. Residues: CASRPTSGGGETQYF.

In this sample, this clone turned up once. The chain is built from TRBV27 and TRBJ2-7; tentative D call: TRBD1 (6 bases). Germline loops: CDR1 MNHEY, CDR2 SMNVEV (reference sequence). V dropped 4 bases and J dropped 0 bases, with 7 bases sitting between them. The CDR3 runs to 13 residues. CDR3 protein: CASSYRVSYEQYF. CDR3 sequence (DNA): TGTGCCAGCAGTTACAGGGTCTCCTACGAGCAGTACTTC.

The genes are TRBV10-3 and TRBJ1-2; maybe TRBD1 (6 bases). The CDR3 has 15 residues. V lost 6 bases, J lost 7 bases, and 21 bases lay in between. Per germline, CDR1 ENHRY and CDR2 SYGVKD. The CDR3 coding sequence is TGTGCCATCAGATTAAATCAGGGGCGCCTATCTGGCTACACCTTC. As protein: CAIRLNQGRLSGYTF.

V gene TRBV7-8 combines with J gene TRBJ2-7; D remains ambiguous. V was shortened by 6 bases and J by 2 bases, with 8 bases between the two germline ends. The germline V gene encodes CDR1 SGHVS and CDR2 FQNEAQ. The CDR3 runs to 12 residues. The DNA of the CDR3 is TGTGCCAGCAGTCCCCCAACCTACGAGCAGTACTTC. This codes for CASSPPTYEQYF.

V usage is TRBV28 and J usage is TRBJ2-7, with D possibly being TRBD2 (6 bases). V lost 7 bases and J lost 3, with 10 bases in between. CDR3 length: 12 residues. Germline V gene data show CDR1 as MDHEN and CDR2 as SYDVKM. The CDR3, as DNA: TGTGCCAGCAAGGGAGGAGTCTACGAGCAGTACTTC. Translated, it gives CASKGGVYEQYF.

The gene calls are TRBV5-1 and TRBJ1-1; 9 nucleotides align to TRBD1. CDR1 is SGHRS and CDR2 is YFSETQ in the germline V gene. There are 15 residues in the CDR3. J was trimmed by 4 bases and V by 4 bases; bases with no gene match: 8. The CDR3 is CASSVGQGSGTEAFF. The CDR3, as DNA: TGCGCCAGCAGCGTGGGACAGGGATCGGGCACTGAAGCTTTCTTT.

The chain joins TRBV9 to TRBJ1-5; 8 positions agree with TRBD1. Losses at the gene ends were 3 bases for V and 4 bases for J; bases not matched to a gene: 6. This CDR3 spans 15 amino acids. The germline CDR1 and CDR2 sequences are SGDLS and YYNGEE. CDR3 nucleotide sequence: TGTGCCAGCAGCGCGACAGGGGACCATAATCAGCCCCAGCATTTT. It specifies CASSATGDHNQPQHF.

This clone was observed once. The V gene is TRBV7-2, the J gene TRBJ1-1; D is unresolved. With 2 bases removed from V and 0 bases from J, the gap between germline ends came to 10 bases. The germline gives CDR1 SGHTA, CDR2 FQGNSA. The CDR3 has 15 residues. The CDR3 nucleotides read TGTGCCAGCAGCTTACTTAGCGGCTTGAACACTGAAGCTTTCTTT. Translating gives CASSLLSGLNTEAFF.

This chain uses TRBV30 with TRBJ1-2; 7 bases are a match to TRBD1. Losses at the gene ends were 0 bases for V and 4 bases for J; bases not matched to a gene: 14. From germline, CDR1 is GTSNPN and CDR2 SVGIG (reference sequence). This CDR3 has 17 residues. CDR3 region: CAWSVRRLGQSFYGYTF. Written as DNA, the CDR3 is TGTGCCTGGAGTGTACGAAGGTTGGGACAGTCCTTCTATGGCTACACCTTC.

This clone was picked up one time. Here the CDR3 DNA reads TGTGCCAGCAGCAGGGACAGGAACTACGAGCAGTACTTC. This encodes CASSRDRNYEQYF. The chain carries TRBV13 and TRBJ2-7; 8 bases match TRBD1. Trimming cost V 5 bases and J 3 bases; bases outside gene matches: 3. Looked up from germline, CDR1 is PRHDT and CDR2 is FYEKMQ (reference sequence). This CDR3 has 13 residues.

The J gene is TRBJ2-2, the V gene TRBV5-4, with D perhaps TRBD2 (7 bases). V was trimmed by 3 bases and J by 7 bases, leaving 19 bases between them. Looked up from germline, CDR1 is SGHNT and CDR2 is YYREEE (reference sequence). The CDR3 covers 16 residues. CDR3 coding DNA: TGTGCCAGCAGCTCCCTTACCACAGGGAGGGACGGGGAGCTGTTTTTT. This codes for CASSSLTTGRDGELFF.

This chain uses TRBV19 with TRBJ2-7; TRBD1 is a possible D gene (6 bases). The CDR3 has 15 residues. Trimming removed 3 bases at V and 4 bases at J, with 16 bases between. The germline V gene has CDR1 LNHDA and CDR2 SQIVND (reference sequence). The CDR3 sequence: CASSMGLDSRYEQYF. The CDR3 region has the DNA TGTGCCAGTAGTATGGGTTTGGACAGCCGATACGAGCAGTACTTC.